This entry features one T cell receptor (beta chain) sequence. Primers: 60 Vbeta forward and 13 Jbeta reverse. Generated by immunoSEQ multiplex PCR, the TCRdb table keeps only in-frame clones and is missing some. The sample holds roughly 130,000 clones, 55% to 75% seen once. This specimen belongs to a study of cytomegalovirus exposure and HLA in healthy donors. CDR1 is LGHNA, CDR2 YNFKEQ, per germline. V lost 4 bases, J lost 5 bases, and 14 bases stayed unmatched. This CDR3 has 19 amino acids. The sequence derives from a young man in good health and CMV-seropositive. The sample consisted of PBMCs. The chain has TRBV4-2 and TRBJ2-2, with 12 bases that match TRBD2. DNA for the CDR3: TGTGCCAGCAGCCGGACTAGCGGGATGACATACTTGCGTACCGGGGAGCTGTTTTTT. It encodes CASSRTSGMTYLRTGELFF.